The rows below give T cell receptor beta chains drawn from one sample of a study of cytomegalovirus exposure and HLA in healthy donors. Only in-frame clones appear in the TCRdb table, and some are missing; sequencing was by immunoSEQ multiplex PCR. Of some 110,000 clones in the sample, around 80% were seen once. Sequenced sample: PBMCs. These receptors all stem from a young man in good health and CMV-seropositive. Both conserved end residues are part of each CDR3. The D gene is left open where the match is weak. A row's size may be missing; if present it is once, few, many or a size class.

CDR3 protein | CDR3 DNA | J gene | D gene | CDR3 length | clone size | V gene
CASSRKWGTVLAPGEQFF | TGCGCCAGCAGCCGGAAATGGGGCACAGTTCTCGCGCCGGGTGAGCAGTTCTTC | TRBJ2-1 | - | 18 | - | TRBV4-3
CASSQLTSGGGELFF | TGCGCCAGCAGCCAATTAACTAGCGGAGGCGGGGAGCTGTTTTTT | TRBJ2-2 | TRBD2 | 15 | - | TRBV4-3
CASSRILAGSYEQYF | TGCGCCAGCAGCCGAATACTAGCCGGGAGTTACGAGCAGTACTTC | TRBJ2-7 | - | 15 | - | TRBV4-3
CASSPEQGSEAFF | TGTGCCAGCAGCCCGGAACAGGGGTCTGAAGCTTTCTTT | TRBJ1-1 | TRBD1 | 13 | - | TRBV5-8
CASSEQTGSYEQYF | TGTGCCAGCAGCGAGCAAACTGGCTCCTACGAGCAGTACTTC | TRBJ2-7 | - | 14 | - | TRBV5-8
CSSSLQRRGPWDEQFF | TGTTCCAGCAGTCTTCAAAGGCGGGGCCCCTGGGATGAGCAGTTCTTC | TRBJ2-1 | - | 16 | - | TRBV7-9
CASSLFETENSPLHF | TGTGCCAGCAGCTTATTCGAGACAGAGAATTCACCCCTCCACTTT | TRBJ1-6 | - | 15 | few | TRBV7-2
CASSQDQGVGSPLHF | TGCGCCAGCAGCCAAGATCAGGGGGTAGGTTCACCCCTCCACTTT | TRBJ1-6 | TRBD1 | 15 | - | TRBV4-3
CASSPAGDGGYTF | TGTGCCAGCTCACCGGCAGGGGACGGTGGCTACACCTTC | TRBJ1-2 | - | 13 | few | TRBV18
CASSLSPLGGRIDTQYF | TGTGCCAGCAGCTTATCCCCCCTTGGGGGCAGGATAGATACGCAGTATTTT | TRBJ2-3 | - | 17 | - | TRBV7-9
CASSRNYGQNTEAFF | TGCGCCAGCAGCCGAAATTACGGACAGAACACTGAAGCTTTCTTT | TRBJ1-1 | - | 15 | - | TRBV5-1
CASSSLAGVPNEQFF | TGTGCCAGCAGCTCACTAGCGGGAGTGCCTAATGAGCAGTTCTTC | TRBJ2-1 | TRBD2 | 15 | - | TRBV7-2
CASSITTSGRAFEQFF | TGTGCCAGCAGTATAACCACTAGCGGGAGGGCATTTGAGCAGTTCTTC | TRBJ2-1 | TRBD2 | 16 | - | TRBV2
CASSLPGTYEQYF | TGTGCCAGCAGCTTACCAGGCACATACGAGCAGTACTTC | TRBJ2-7 | - | 13 | - | TRBV7-9
CASSQTTGSNQPQHF | TGCGCCAGCAGCCAGACGACAGGGTCGAATCAGCCCCAGCATTTT | TRBJ1-5 | TRBD1 | 15 | medium-sized | TRBV4-3
CASSFLTARGSVPDTQYF | TGTGCCAGCAGCTTTTTAACCGCCCGGGGGAGTGTCCCGGATACGCAGTATTTT | TRBJ2-3 | - | 18 | - | TRBV13
CASSFGTGDEKLFF | TGCGCCAGCAGCTTTGGGACAGGGGATGAAAAACTGTTTTTT | TRBJ1-4 | TRBD1 | 14 | - | TRBV4-1
CASSRRDSSYGYTF | TGTGCCAGCAGCCGACGGGACAGCTCCTATGGCTACACCTTC | TRBJ1-2 | TRBD1 | 14 | few | TRBV2
CASSLASMGSSYNSPLHF | TGCGCCAGCAGCTTGGCCTCCATGGGGAGCTCCTATAATTCACCCCTCCACTTT | TRBJ1-6 | - | 18 | - | TRBV5-1
CASSVNGARLFF | TGTGCCAGCAGCGTCAATGGAGCTCGGCTGTTCTTC | TRBJ2-1 | - | 12 | - | TRBV9
CASSQQGNEQYF | TGTGCCAGCAGCCAACAGGGAAACGAGCAGTACTTC | TRBJ2-7 | - | 12 | - | TRBV7-9
CASSPGTGGFYGYTF | TGTGCCAGCAGTCCCGGGACAGGGGGCTTCTATGGCTACACCTTC | TRBJ1-2 | TRBD1 | 15 | - | TRBV27
CASSLEATEAFF | TGTGCCAGCAGCTTAGAAGCCACTGAAGCTTTCTTT | TRBJ1-1 | - | 12 | - | TRBV7-9
CASSLAQANTEAFF | TGCGCCAGCAGCTTGGCTCAAGCCAACACTGAAGCTTTCTTT | TRBJ1-1 | - | 14 | - | TRBV5-1
CASSQEYPNTEAFF | TGCGCCAGCAGCCAAGAGTATCCGAACACTGAAGCTTTCTTT | TRBJ1-1 | - | 14 | - | TRBV4-3
CASSQEDTGLETGELFF | TGCGCCAGCAGCCAAGAAGATACCGGACTAGAGACCGGGGAGCTGTTTTTT | TRBJ2-2 | TRBD2 | 17 | - | TRBV4-3
CASSPEGRKNIQYF | TGTGCCAGCAGCCCGGAGGGGCGCAAAAACATTCAGTACTTC | TRBJ2-4 | - | 14 | - | TRBV7-3
CASSQGLLRSYGYTF | TGTGCCAGCAGCCAGGGTCTACTAAGGAGCTATGGCTACACCTTC | TRBJ1-2 | - | 15 | - | TRBV9
CASSIDPREDPRHF | TGTGCCAGTAGTATAGACCCTCGGGAGGATCCAAGGCACTTC | TRBJ2-7 | TRBD2 | 14 | - | TRBV19
CASGSTSGSGEQYF | TGTGCCAGTGGCTCGACTAGCGGGAGTGGCGAGCAGTACTTC | TRBJ2-7 | TRBD2 | 14 | - | TRBV19
CAINPRPQGFGNTIYF | TGTGCCATCAATCCGAGACCCCAGGGATTTGGAAACACCATATATTTT | TRBJ1-3 | - | 16 | - | TRBV10-3
CASSPKRDSLSGANGLTF | TGTGCCAGCAGTCCAAAGAGGGACTCCTTGTCCGGGGCCAACGGCCTGACTTTC | TRBJ2-6 | - | 18 | - | TRBV27
CASSKGYGYTF | TGCGCCAGCAGCAAGGGGTATGGCTACACCTTC | TRBJ1-2 | - | 11 | - | TRBV4-3
CASSYSARQINTEAFF | TGTGCCAGCAGTTATTCGGCGAGGCAGATCAACACTGAAGCTTTCTTT | TRBJ1-1 | - | 16 | once | TRBV6-5
CASSEQQETQYF | TGCGCCAGCAGTGAACAACAAGAGACCCAGTACTTC | TRBJ2-5 | - | 12 | - | TRBV10-2
CASRLAGGTSTDTQYF | TGTGCCAGCAGATTAGCGGGAGGAACTAGCACAGATACGCAGTATTTT | TRBJ2-3 | TRBD2 | 16 | - | TRBV28
CASSSRQSNLDTLYSYEQYF | TGTGCCAGCAGCTCCCGACAGAGCAACCTCGACACCTTATACTCCTACGAGCAGTACTTC | TRBJ2-7 | - | 20 | few | TRBV7-3
CASSLGTSGRGYEQYF | TGTGCCAGCAGCTTAGGAACTAGCGGGAGGGGTTACGAGCAGTACTTC | TRBJ2-7 | TRBD2 | 16 | - | TRBV7-9
CASSLGQGVGQETQYF | TGTGCCAGCAGCTTAGGACAGGGGGTGGGCCAAGAGACCCAGTACTTC | TRBJ2-5 | TRBD1 | 16 | - | TRBV7-3
CASSLGSRGTISPLHF | TGTGCCAGCAGCTTGGGGTCAAGGGGCACCATTTCACCCCTCCACTTT | TRBJ1-6 | - | 16 | - | TRBV5-4
CASSFWGGGNTIYF | TGTGCCAGCAGCTTCTGGGGGGGAGGAAACACCATATATTTT | TRBJ1-3 | - | 14 | - | TRBV5-4
CASSNRVDTEAFF | TGTGCCAGTAGTAACAGGGTCGACACTGAAGCTTTCTTT | TRBJ1-1 | - | 13 | - | TRBV19
CASSLVGAAGELFF | TGTGCCAGCAGCTTAGTAGGGGCCGCCGGGGAGCTGTTTTTT | TRBJ2-2 | - | 14 | - | TRBV5-8
CAASEDRGGDTQYF | TGTGCCGCCTCCGAGGACAGGGGAGGTGATACGCAGTATTTT | TRBJ2-3 | TRBD1 | 14 | few | TRBV15
CSVAGMGQPQHF | TGCAGCGTTGCAGGGATGGGTCAGCCCCAGCATTTT | TRBJ1-5 | - | 12 | - | TRBV29-1
CASSPRQGQETQYF | TGCGCCAGCAGCCCTCGGCAGGGGCAAGAGACCCAGTACTTC | TRBJ2-5 | - | 14 | - | TRBV5-1
CASSLRLAGGTVHF | TGTGCCAGCAGTTTGAGACTAGCGGGAGGGACGGTGCACTTC | TRBJ2-7 | TRBD2 | 14 | - | TRBV27